The 10 T cell receptor beta chains below were found in one sample sequenced in a study of shared clonotypes between healthy human individuals. The repertoire was sequenced with immunoSEQ multiplex PCR; TCRdb's copy has only in-frame clones and lacks some. The profile covers approximately 640,000 clones, with about two thirds appearing a single time and 1.5% to 2% taken by the ten largest. Sequenced input: memory CD4+ T cells sorted from blood. The sample's subset: CD45RA-negative fraction. These receptors were taken from a woman aged 25 to 45 in good health.

In its sample, this clone was seen a few times. This chain links TRBV28 with TRBJ2-2; 8 bases are shared with TRBD1. This CDR3 contains 18 residues. Trimming at V came to 8 bases and at J to 0 bases, leaving 14 bases not matched to a gene. The germline gives CDR1 MDHEN, CDR2 SYDVKM. The CDR3 DNA is TGTGCCAGCCCGCACCTTCCGGGACAGGTCGCGAACACCGGGGAGCTGTTTTTT. It codes for CASPHLPGQVANTGELFF. The full variable domain, rest sourced from reference TRBV28 and TRBJ2-2, is DVKVTQSSRYLVKRTGEKVFLECVQDMDHENMFWYRQDPGLGLRLIYFSYDVKMKEKGDIPEGYSVSREKKERFSLILESASTNQTSMYLCASPHLPGQVANTGELFFGEGSRLTVL.

The V gene is TRBV27, the J gene TRBJ2-1; 7 positions agree with TRBD1. With V trimmed by 4 bases and J by 8 bases, 14 bases remained unmatched. Germline V gene sequence: CDR1 MNHEY, CDR2 SMNVEV (reference sequence). The CDR3 totals 16 residues. The CDR3 DNA reads TGTGCCAGCAGTTCCCAGACAGGGCGGGTGGTCGATGAGCAGTTCTTC. Amino acid sequence: CASSSQTGRVVDEQFF.

This clone is a singleton in its sample. V usage is TRBV11-2 and J usage is TRBJ2-5, with D hard to call. Germline CDR1 reads SGHAT; CDR2 reads FQNNGV. The CDR3 sequence is 14 residues long. Between the trimmed V and J ends, which lost 7 bases and 5 bases, there was a span of 17 bases. The CDR3 DNA reads as TGTGCCAGCACCACTGGTGCAGGACGGGAGACCCAGTACTTC. Amino acids: CASTTGAGRETQYF.

The chain joins TRBV10-3 to TRBJ2-3; D ambiguous. The CDR3 contains 16 residues. Trimming pared 6 bases from V and 2 bases from J, leaving 18 bases between. The germline gives CDR1 ENHRY, CDR2 SYGVKD. CDR3 coding DNA: TGTGCCATCAGCCCCGGGCCCCCGAGTCCCACAGATACGCAGTATTTT. It codes for CAISPGPPSPTDTQYF.

The genes are TRBV28 and TRBJ1-5, with D hard to call. Between the trimmed V and J ends, which lost 2 bases and 6 bases, there was a span of 14 bases. Germline V gene sequence: CDR1 MDHEN, CDR2 SYDVKM. This CDR3 contains 15 residues. CDR3 sequence reads: CASSLKVEVAQPQHF. CDR3 DNA: TGTGCCAGCAGTTTAAAGGTTGAGGTGGCTCAGCCCCAGCATTTT.

The chain recombines TRBV5-1 with TRBJ2-2; 7 nucleotides align to TRBD1. Trimming removed 4 bases from V and 0 bases from J; junction bases left unmatched: 6. The CDR3 contains 16 residues. Germline CDR1 and CDR2: SGHRS and YFSETQ. CDR3 nucleotides: TGCGCCAGCAGCAGAACAGGGGACCCGAACACCGGGGAGCTGTTTTTT. This codes for CASSRTGDPNTGELFF.

The CDR3 DNA reads as TGTGCCAGCATCCCCTTCAGGGGGGCGGCCGGGGAGCTGTTTTTT. Amino acids: CASIPFRGAAGELFF. The chain recombines TRBV6-1 with TRBJ2-2, with D maybe TRBD1 (7 bases). CDR1 and CDR2 from the germline V gene are MNHNS and SASEGT. Trimming took 7 bases from V and 6 from J, leaving 18 bases between them. This CDR3 is 15 amino acids long.

This chain joins TRBV18 and TRBJ2-7; TRBD2 aligns across 9 bases. Germline values: CDR1 KGHSH, CDR2 LQKENI. V shed 3 bases, J shed 2 bases, and the junction held 8 bases outside the gene matches. The CDR3 length is 16 residues. The DNA for the CDR3 is TGTGCCAGCTCACCCGCCCTAGCGGGATTAGCCTACGAGCAGTACTTC. Its translation: CASSPALAGLAYEQYF.

J is TRBJ2-7 and V is TRBV6-5, with TRBD1 identical over 9 bases. The CDR3 is 15 amino acids. The V segment lost 6 bases and the J segment 3 bases; nucleotides outside the gene matches: 9. CDR1 is MNHEY, CDR2 SVGAGI, per germline. The CDR3 is CASRTGGQGVYEQYF. The CDR3 DNA follows: TGTGCCAGCAGAACCGGGGGACAGGGCGTCTACGAGCAGTACTTC.

The rearrangement joins TRBV15 to TRBJ2-7; D gene uncertain. CDR1 LNHNV and CDR2 YYDKDF come from the germline V gene (reference sequence). CDR3 size: 17 residues. The ends were cut back, 0 bases at V and 1 base at J, with 16 bases in the middle. The DNA of the CDR3 is TGTGCCACCAGCAGAGATCGATCACGGACGGTTTCCTACGAGCAGTACTTC. Translation gives CATSRDRSRTVSYEQYF.